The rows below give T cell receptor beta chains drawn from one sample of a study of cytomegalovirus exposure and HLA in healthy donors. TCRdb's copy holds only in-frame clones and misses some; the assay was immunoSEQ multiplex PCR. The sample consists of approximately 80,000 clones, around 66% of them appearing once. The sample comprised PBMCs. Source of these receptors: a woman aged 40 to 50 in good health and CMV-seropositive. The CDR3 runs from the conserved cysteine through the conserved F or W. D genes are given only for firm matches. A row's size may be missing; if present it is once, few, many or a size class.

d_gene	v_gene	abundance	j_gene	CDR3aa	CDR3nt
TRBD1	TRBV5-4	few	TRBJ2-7	CASSLGPDRGRYEQYF	TGTGCCAGCAGCTTGGGCCCAGACAGGGGGAGGTACGAGCAGTACTTC
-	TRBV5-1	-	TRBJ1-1	CASSLGGGTEAFF	TGCGCCAGCAGCTTGGGGGGGGGCACTGAAGCTTTCTTT
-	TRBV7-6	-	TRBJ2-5	CASSPTLKETQYF	TGTGCCAGCAGCCCCACCCTAAAAGAGACCCAGTACTTC
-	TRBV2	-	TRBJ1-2	CASRGTYNYGYTF	TGTGCCAGCAGGGGGACATATAACTATGGCTACACCTTC
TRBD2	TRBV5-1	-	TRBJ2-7	CASSNKRDGIYEQYF	TGCGCCAGCAGCAACAAGCGGGACGGAATATACGAGCAGTACTTC
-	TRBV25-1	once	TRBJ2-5	CASSVRQAHQETQYF	TGTGCCAGCAGTGTTAGACAGGCCCACCAAGAGACCCAGTACTTC
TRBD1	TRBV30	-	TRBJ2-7	CAWTAVIAGGEQYF	TGTGCCTGGACTGCCGTAATAGCAGGGGGCGAGCAGTACTTC
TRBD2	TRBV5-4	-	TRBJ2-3	CASSLGLADTDTQYF	TGTGCCAGCAGCTTGGGACTAGCGGACACAGATACGCAGTATTTT
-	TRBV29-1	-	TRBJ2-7	CSVEDRKEPYEQYF	TGCAGCGTTGAAGATCGAAAGGAGCCCTACGAGCAGTACTTC
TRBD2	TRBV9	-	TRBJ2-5	CASSREGSETQYF	TGTGCCAGCAGCAGGGAGGGGTCGGAGACCCAGTACTTC
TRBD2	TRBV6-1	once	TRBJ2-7	CASSAKTSGRAYEQYF	TGTGCCAGCAGTGCAAAGACTAGCGGGAGGGCCTACGAGCAGTACTTC
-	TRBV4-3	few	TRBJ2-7	CASSQAPNEQYF	TGCGCCAGCAGCCAGGCCCCGAACGAGCAGTACTTC
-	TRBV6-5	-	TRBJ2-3	CASSGPGTDTQYF	TGTGCCAGCAGTGGGCCGGGCACAGATACGCAGTATTTT
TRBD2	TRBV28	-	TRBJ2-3	CASSSPGLATDTQYF	TGTGCCAGCAGTTCCCCGGGACTAGCGACAGATACGCAGTATTTT
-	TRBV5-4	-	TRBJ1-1	CASSLDYTEAFF	TGTGCCAGCAGCTTGGACTACACTGAAGCTTTCTTT
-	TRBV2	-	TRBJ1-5	CASSRGGEPQHF	TGTGCCAGCAGTAGGGGGGGCGAGCCCCAGCATTTT
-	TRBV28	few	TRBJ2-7	CASRGGIAGQGCF	TGTGCCAGCCGCGGGGGGATCGCGGGACAGGGTTGCTTC
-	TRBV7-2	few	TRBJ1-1	CASSRQPRGTGTEAFF	TGTGCCAGCAGCCGACAACCACGTGGCACAGGGACTGAAGCTTTCTTT
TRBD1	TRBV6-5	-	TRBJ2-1	CASSYSPTGGSDEQFF	TGTGCCAGCAGTTACTCACCGACAGGGGGATCGGATGAGCAGTTCTTC
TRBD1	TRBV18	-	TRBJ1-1	CASSPFDTGGRDTEAFF	TGTGCCAGCTCACCATTCGATACAGGGGGGCGGGACACTGAAGCTTTCTTT
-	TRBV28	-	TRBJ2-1	CASSFSRGGYNEQFF	TGTGCCAGCAGTTTCTCGCGGGGTGGATACAATGAGCAGTTCTTC
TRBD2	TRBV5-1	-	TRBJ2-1	CASSLVASGHYNEQFF	TGCGCCAGCAGCTTGGTGGCTAGCGGGCACTACAATGAGCAGTTCTTC
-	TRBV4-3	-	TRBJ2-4	CASSSTRGGNIQYF	TGCGCCAGCAGCTCGACTAGGGGAGGAAACATTCAGTACTTC
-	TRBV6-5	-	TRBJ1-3	CASSYSFRASGNTIYF	TGTGCCAGCAGTTACAGTTTCAGGGCCTCTGGAAACACCATATATTTT
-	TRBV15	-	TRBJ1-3	CATGISGNTIYF	TGTGCCACCGGCATTTCAGGAAACACCATATATTTT
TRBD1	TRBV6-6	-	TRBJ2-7	CASSYRTGNSYEQYF	TGTGCCAGCAGTTACCGGACAGGGAACTCCTACGAGCAGTACTTC
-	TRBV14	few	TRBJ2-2	CASSQVPGAANTGELFF	TGTGCCAGCAGCCAAGTACCGGGAGCCGCGAACACCGGGGAGCTGTTTTTT
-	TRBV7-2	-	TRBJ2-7	CASSSRGSGITEQYF	TGTGCCAGCAGCTCAAGGGGGTCAGGAATAACCGAGCAGTACTTC
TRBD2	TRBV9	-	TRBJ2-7	CASSVAGTSGYEQYF	TGTGCCAGCAGCGTAGCGGGGACTAGCGGGTACGAGCAGTACTTC
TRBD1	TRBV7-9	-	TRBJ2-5	CASSWGTVQETQYF	TGTGCCAGCAGCTGGGGGACAGTTCAAGAGACCCAGTACTTC
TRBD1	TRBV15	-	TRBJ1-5	CATSLSDDREWDQPQHF	TGTGCCACCAGCCTTTCAGACGACAGGGAATGGGATCAGCCCCAGCATTTT
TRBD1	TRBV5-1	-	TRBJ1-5	CASSLGTGAGPQHF	TGCGCCAGCAGCTTGGGGACAGGGGCTGGGCCCCAGCATTTT
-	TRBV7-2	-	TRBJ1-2	CASSSNSGGYTF	TGTGCCAGCAGCTCGAACAGCGGTGGCTACACCTTC
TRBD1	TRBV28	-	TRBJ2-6	CASSSLLASTGAGANVLTF	TGTGCCAGCAGTTCGCTCCTCGCGTCGACAGGGGCTGGGGCCAACGTCCTGACTTTC
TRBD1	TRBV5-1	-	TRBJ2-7	CASSLRLGTGSQSYEQYF	TGCGCCAGCAGTCTAAGATTAGGGACAGGGTCTCAATCCTACGAGCAGTACTTC
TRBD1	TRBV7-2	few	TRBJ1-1	CASSLVPGQGNTEAFF	TGTGCCAGCAGCTTAGTCCCGGGACAGGGCAACACTGAAGCTTTCTTT
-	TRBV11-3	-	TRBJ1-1	CASSSRGFTEAFF	TGTGCCAGCAGCTCTAGGGGCTTCACTGAAGCTTTCTTT
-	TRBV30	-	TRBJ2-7	CAWNRYDYEQYF	TGTGCCTGGAACCGGTACGACTACGAGCAGTACTTC
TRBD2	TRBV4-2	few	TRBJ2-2	CASSHAGTSGNTGELFF	TGTGCCAGCAGCCATGCAGGGACTAGCGGGAACACCGGGGAGCTGTTTTTT
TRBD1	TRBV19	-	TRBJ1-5	CASSIQGAGQPQHF	TGTGCCAGTAGTATACAGGGGGCGGGGCAGCCCCAGCATTTT
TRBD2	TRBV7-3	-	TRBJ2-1	CASSVQAGKGNEQFF	TGTGCCAGCAGCGTCCAAGCGGGAAAGGGGAATGAGCAGTTCTTC
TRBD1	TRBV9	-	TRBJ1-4	CASSVGDRGHNEKLFF	TGTGCCAGCAGCGTAGGCGACAGGGGACATAATGAAAAACTGTTTTTT
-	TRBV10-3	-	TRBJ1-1	CAISDWNTEAFF	TGTGCCATCAGTGACTGGAACACTGAAGCTTTCTTT
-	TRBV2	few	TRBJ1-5	CASSGTDNQPQHF	TGTGCCAGCAGTGGCACAGACAATCAGCCCCAGCATTTT
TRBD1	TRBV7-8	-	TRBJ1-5	CASSFKPGQGENSNQPQHF	TGTGCCAGCAGCTTTAAACCGGGACAGGGAGAGAATAGCAATCAGCCCCAGCATTTT
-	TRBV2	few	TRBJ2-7	CASRVELEQYF	TGTGCCAGCAGAGTAGAGCTCGAGCAGTACTTC
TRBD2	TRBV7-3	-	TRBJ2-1	CASSLAGPLAGNEQFF	TGTGCCAGCAGCTTAGCGGGGCCACTAGCGGGCAATGAGCAGTTCTTC
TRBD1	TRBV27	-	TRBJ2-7	CASSLLPGQASEQYF	TGTGCCAGCAGTCTGCTACCTGGACAGGCTTCGGAGCAGTACTTC
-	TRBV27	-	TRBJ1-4	CASSPNTPQGPDEKLFF	TGTGCCAGCAGTCCCAATACCCCACAGGGTCCGGATGAAAAACTGTTTTTT
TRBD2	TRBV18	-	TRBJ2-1	CASSPFGAGGYNEQFF	TGTGCCAGCTCACCTTTCGGAGCGGGAGGTTACAATGAGCAGTTCTTC
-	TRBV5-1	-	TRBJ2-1	CASSLGRGGGAYNEQFF	TGCGCCAGCAGCTTGGGTAGGGGGGGAGGAGCCTACAATGAGCAGTTCTTC
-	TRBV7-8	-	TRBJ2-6	CASRPIRLPIFSGANVLTF	TGTGCCAGCAGACCCATCAGGCTTCCCATCTTCTCTGGGGCCAACGTCCTGACTTTC
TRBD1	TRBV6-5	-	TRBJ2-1	CASSSDRGSYNEQFF	TGTGCCAGCAGTTCGGACAGGGGCTCCTACAATGAGCAGTTCTTC